This T cell receptor (beta chain) was recorded in a study of blood T cell repertoires in COVID-19. Study overall: Spain, Italy and the United States supplied samples that represented acute and convalescent COVID-19.

The CDR3 spans 16 residues. Germline V gene sequence: CDR1 SGHRS, CDR2 YFSETQ. Trimming took 0 bases from V and 0 from J, leaving 7 bases between them. As processed by the authors: Amplification from reference gene primers served as the basis for estimated nucleated cell counts. The data were produced by immunoSEQ multiplex PCR, yet TCRdb's version contains in-frame clones alone and is incomplete. The V and J calls and clone size come from that table; D and trimming were worked out from the DNA. The sample has 80,000 to 130,000 clones, roughly 92% seen once; the top ten hold around 6%. The TCR originated in a man aged 70-80 years with acute or convalescent COVID-19. The V call is TRBV5-1, the J call TRBJ1-6; D remains unclear. The sequencing input was peripheral blood. CDR3 protein: CASSLVSSSYNSPLHF. As DNA, the CDR3 is TGCGCCAGCAGCTTGGTTTCGAGCTCCTATAATTCACCCCTCCACTTT.